This is a list of T cell receptor beta chains from one sample in a study of shared clonotypes between healthy human individuals. The protocol was immunoSEQ multiplex PCR, while the TCRdb copy is restricted to in-frame clones and leaves out a portion. The sample lists roughly 1,100,000 clones, 65% to 75% seen once, with roughly 1.5% in the top ten. Sequenced material: memory CD4+ T cells sorted from blood. These receptors were taken from a man between 18 and 29 years old in good health. Both conserved end residues are part of each CDR3. D genes are given only for firm matches. Size values are once, few and many counts, or a class for expanded clones, and some rows have none.

clone size	V gene	D gene	J gene	CDR3 protein	CDR3 DNA
NA	TRBV9	TRBD2	TRBJ2-1	CASSDDSGRANNEQFF	TGTGCCAGCAGTGACGATAGCGGGAGGGCCAACAATGAGCAGTTCTTC
once	TRBV28	TRBD2	TRBJ2-7	CASSLILLAGAPYEQYF	TGTGCCAGCAGTTTGATACTACTAGCGGGAGCCCCCTACGAGCAGTACTTC
NA	TRBV6-1	NA	TRBJ1-5	CARINQPQHF	TGTGCCAGGATTAATCAGCCCCAGCATTTT
NA	TRBV6-1	NA	TRBJ2-5	CASSFRSQTQYF	TGTGCCAGCAGTTTCCGGTCCCAGACCCAGTACTTC
few	TRBV19	NA	TRBJ2-1	CASSTGLYNNEQFF	TGTGCCAGTAGTACGGGACTCTATAACAATGAGCAGTTCTTC
NA	TRBV18	NA	TRBJ1-2	CASSPGVQLLTTF	TGTGCCAGCTCACCGGGAGTACAGCTCCTTACCACCTTC
NA	TRBV2	TRBD2	TRBJ2-5	CASLMGTSLGTQYF	TGTGCCAGCCTGATGGGGACTAGCCTTGGGACCCAGTACTTC
NA	TRBV6-1	TRBD1	TRBJ1-2	CASRLGTVYGYTF	TGTGCCAGCAGACTTGGGACAGTCTATGGCTACACCTTC
NA	TRBV18	NA	TRBJ2-5	CASSRGQKETQYF	TGTGCCAGCTCACGGGGCCAAAAAGAGACCCAGTACTTC
NA	TRBV5-1	NA	TRBJ1-2	CASSFATDRDRTF	TGCGCCAGCAGCTTCGCGACAGACCGTGACCGTACCTTC
once	TRBV19	NA	TRBJ1-1	CASSPQGRNTEAFF	TGTGCCAGTAGTCCCCAGGGGAGGAACACTGAAGCTTTCTTT
NA	TRBV5-1	TRBD2	TRBJ2-5	CASRGLAGETQYF	TGCGCCAGCAGGGGACTAGCGGGAGAGACCCAGTACTTC
once	TRBV5-1	NA	TRBJ2-3	CASSSQADTDTQYF	TGCGCCAGCAGCTCACAAGCGGATACAGATACGCAGTATTTT
few	TRBV29-1	TRBD2	TRBJ2-2	CSVVERGRQTGELFF	TGCAGCGTTGTGGAGCGGGGGCGACAAACCGGGGAGCTGTTTTTT
few	TRBV19	NA	TRBJ1-5	CASTFNGGGYQPQHF	TGTGCCAGTACCTTCAACGGGGGAGGTTATCAGCCCCAGCATTTT
NA	TRBV7-8	TRBD2	TRBJ2-6	CASSLAGGISGANVLTF	TGTGCCAGCAGCTTAGCGGGGGGGATCTCTGGGGCCAACGTCCTGACTTTC
few	TRBV6-1	NA	TRBJ2-2	CASSEALSRDTGELFF	TGTGCCAGCAGTGAAGCGCTATCCAGGGACACCGGGGAGCTGTTTTTT
NA	TRBV25-1	TRBD2	TRBJ2-7	CASSEASGGARYEQYF	TGTGCCAGCAGTGAGGCTAGCGGGGGGGCCAGGTACGAGCAGTACTTC
NA	TRBV5-4	TRBD2	TRBJ2-1	CASSATSGSRGYNEQFF	TGTGCCAGCAGCGCAACTAGCGGGAGTCGGGGATACAATGAGCAGTTCTTC
NA	TRBV6-6	NA	TRBJ2-1	CASSDTGTSGNEQFF	TGTGCCAGCAGCGATACCGGGACGAGTGGCAATGAGCAGTTCTTC
NA	TRBV19	NA	TRBJ1-1	CASRPLGNTEAFF	TGTGCCAGCCGGCCCCTTGGGAATACTGAAGCTTTCTTT
NA	TRBV28	TRBD1	TRBJ2-7	CASSIGQEYEQYF	TGTGCCAGCAGTATTGGACAGGAGTACGAGCAGTACTTC
NA	TRBV2	TRBD1	TRBJ1-1	CASSEALGGNTEAFF	TGTGCCAGCAGTGAAGCGTTAGGGGGCAACACTGAAGCTTTCTTT
NA	TRBV7-2	TRBD1	TRBJ1-5	CASSFQGVNSNQPQHF	TGTGCCAGCAGCTTTCAGGGGGTGAATAGCAATCAGCCCCAGCATTTT
NA	TRBV11-2	NA	TRBJ2-5	CASRTGRGETQYF	TGTGCCAGCAGAACAGGGCGGGGTGAGACCCAGTACTTC
few	TRBV29-1	NA	TRBJ2-3	CSVQAHSISLTSTDTQYF	TGCAGCGTTCAGGCCCACTCCATCTCCTTGACTAGCACAGATACGCAGTATTTT
NA	TRBV6-4	TRBD1	TRBJ1-5	CASSRTGANLGQPQHF	TGTGCCAGCAGCCGTACAGGGGCCAACTTAGGTCAGCCCCAGCATTTT
NA	TRBV19	NA	TRBJ1-2	CASTAVHSYGYTF	TGTGCCAGTACGGCCGTACACTCCTATGGCTACACCTTC
NA	TRBV14	TRBD2	TRBJ2-2	CASSQAPSGSGELFF	TGTGCCAGCAGCCAAGCCCCTAGCGGGAGTGGGGAGCTGTTTTTT
NA	TRBV6-6	TRBD1	TRBJ1-1	CASNTGGAAEAFF	TGTGCCAGCAACACAGGGGGCGCGGCTGAAGCTTTCTTT
NA	TRBV2	NA	TRBJ2-1	CASSGWNNEQFF	TGTGCCAGCAGTGGCTGGAACAATGAGCAGTTCTTC
NA	TRBV27	TRBD1	TRBJ2-7	CASSLLTGGEQYF	TGTGCCAGCAGTTTATTGACAGGGGGCGAGCAGTACTTC
NA	TRBV13	TRBD1	TRBJ1-4	CASRLQGPDNEKLFF	TGTGCCAGCAGATTACAGGGGCCGGATAATGAAAAACTGTTTTTT
NA	TRBV1	NA	TRBJ2-3	CTSSQPGTSGGSSTDTQYF	TGCACCAGCAGCCAACCTGGGACTAGCGGGGGGTCAAGCACAGATACGCAGTATTTT
NA	TRBV11-2	TRBD1	TRBJ1-6	CASSLAGQGVWSPLHF	TGTGCCAGCAGCTTAGCAGGACAGGGAGTCTGGTCACCCCTCCACTTT
NA	TRBV11-3	NA	TRBJ1-2	CASSPTGRGAYGYTF	TGTGCCAGCAGCCCAACCGGACGGGGTGCCTATGGCTACACCTTC
NA	TRBV5-6	NA	TRBJ1-3	CASSLWAGPGNTIYF	TGTGCCAGCAGCTTGTGGGCAGGGCCTGGAAACACCATATATTTT